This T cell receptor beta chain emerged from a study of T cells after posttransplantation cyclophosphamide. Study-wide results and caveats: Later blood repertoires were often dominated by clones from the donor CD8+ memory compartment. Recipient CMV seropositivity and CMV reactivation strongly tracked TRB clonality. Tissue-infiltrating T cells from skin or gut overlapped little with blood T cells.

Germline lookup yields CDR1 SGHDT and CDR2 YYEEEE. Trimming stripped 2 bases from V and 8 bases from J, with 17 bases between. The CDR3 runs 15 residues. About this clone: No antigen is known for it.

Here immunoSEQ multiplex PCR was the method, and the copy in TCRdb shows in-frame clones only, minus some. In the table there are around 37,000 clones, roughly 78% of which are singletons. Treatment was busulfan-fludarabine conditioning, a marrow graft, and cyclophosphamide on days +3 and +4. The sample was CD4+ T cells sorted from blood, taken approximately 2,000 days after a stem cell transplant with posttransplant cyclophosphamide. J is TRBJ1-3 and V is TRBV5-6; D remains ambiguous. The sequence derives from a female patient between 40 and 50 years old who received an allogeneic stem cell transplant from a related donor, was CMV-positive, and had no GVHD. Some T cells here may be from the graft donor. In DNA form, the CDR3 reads TGTGCCAGCAGCTTTCTTGGCCAGGCCGGGGACACCATATATTTT. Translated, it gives CASSFLGQAGDTIYF.